This TCR beta chain was observed in a study of blood T cell repertoires in COVID-19. Study in general: Researchers got acute and convalescent COVID-19 samples from the United States, Italy and Spain. T cells, B-cell-depleted T cells, or PBMCs provided the cDNA or gDNA that served as material.

The CDR3 runs to 15 residues. Trimming took 4 bases from V and 9 from J; bases not matched to a gene: 10. Germline V lookup: CDR1 GTSNPN, CDR2 SVGIG (reference sequence). Original analysis: From reference gene primer amplification, estimates of nucleated cell counts were derived. Assay used: immunoSEQ multiplex PCR; TCRdb lists only in-frame clones, some missing. V and J calls and clone size are those listed in that table; D and trimming were worked out from the DNA. The sample includes about 140,000 clones, 80% of them seen just once. The sequencing sample was made of peripheral blood. The chain combines TRBV30 with TRBJ2-1; TRBD2 aligns across 12 bases. The TCR comes from a man in his sixties or seventies who had recovered from COVID-19. CDR3 sequence reads: CAWMAGLAGGGEQFF. The CDR3 coding sequence is TGTGCCTGGATGGCGGGACTAGCGGGTGGAGGTGAGCAGTTCTTC.